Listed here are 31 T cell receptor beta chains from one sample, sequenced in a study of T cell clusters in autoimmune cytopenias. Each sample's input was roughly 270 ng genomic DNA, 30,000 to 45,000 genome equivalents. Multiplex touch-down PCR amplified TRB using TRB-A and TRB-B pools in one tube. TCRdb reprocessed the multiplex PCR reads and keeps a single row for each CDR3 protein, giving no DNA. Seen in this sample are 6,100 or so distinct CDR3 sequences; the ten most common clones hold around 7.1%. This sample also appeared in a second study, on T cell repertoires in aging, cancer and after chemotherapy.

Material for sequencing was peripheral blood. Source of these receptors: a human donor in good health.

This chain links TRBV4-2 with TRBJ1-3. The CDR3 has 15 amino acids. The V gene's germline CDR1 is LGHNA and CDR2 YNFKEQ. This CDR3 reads CASSARGEDGNTIYF.

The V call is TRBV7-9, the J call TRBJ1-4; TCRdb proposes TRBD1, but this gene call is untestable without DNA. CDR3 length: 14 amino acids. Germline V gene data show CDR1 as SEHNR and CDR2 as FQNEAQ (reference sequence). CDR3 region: CASSSTGGREKLFF. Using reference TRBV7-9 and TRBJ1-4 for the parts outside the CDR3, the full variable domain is DTGVSQNPRHKITKRGQNVTFRCDPISEHNRLYWYRQTLGQGPEFLTYFQNEAQLEKSRLLSDRFSAERPKGSFSTLEIQRTEQGDSAMYLCASSSTGGREKLFFGSGTQLSVL.

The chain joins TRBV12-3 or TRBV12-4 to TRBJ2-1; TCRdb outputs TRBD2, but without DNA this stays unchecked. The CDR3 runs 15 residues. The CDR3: CASRLLAGGPNEQFF.

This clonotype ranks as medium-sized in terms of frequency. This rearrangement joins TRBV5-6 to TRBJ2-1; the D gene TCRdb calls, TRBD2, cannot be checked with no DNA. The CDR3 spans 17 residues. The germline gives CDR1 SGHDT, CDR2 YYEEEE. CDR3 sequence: CASSSSLKRGTYNEQFF.

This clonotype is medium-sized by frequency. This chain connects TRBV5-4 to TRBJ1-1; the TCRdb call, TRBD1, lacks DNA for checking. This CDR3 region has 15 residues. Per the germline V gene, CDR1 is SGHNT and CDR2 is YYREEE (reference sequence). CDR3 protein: CASSLRDRMNTEAFF.

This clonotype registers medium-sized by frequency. The CDR3 sequence: CASSDPFGGTSGSFGESYNEQFF. The chain employs TRBV19 and TRBJ2-1; no DNA is available, so the TRBD2 call from TCRdb remains unchecked. This CDR3 spans 23 amino acids. The germline CDR1 and CDR2 sequences are LNHDA and SQIVND (reference sequence).

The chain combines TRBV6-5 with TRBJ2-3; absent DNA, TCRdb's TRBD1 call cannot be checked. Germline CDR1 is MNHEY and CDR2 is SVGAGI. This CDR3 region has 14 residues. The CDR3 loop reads CASSLLGAADTQYF.

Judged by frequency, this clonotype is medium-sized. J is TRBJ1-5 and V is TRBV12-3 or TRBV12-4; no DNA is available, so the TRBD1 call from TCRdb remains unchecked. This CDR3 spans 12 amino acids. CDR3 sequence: CASSLEGQPQHF.

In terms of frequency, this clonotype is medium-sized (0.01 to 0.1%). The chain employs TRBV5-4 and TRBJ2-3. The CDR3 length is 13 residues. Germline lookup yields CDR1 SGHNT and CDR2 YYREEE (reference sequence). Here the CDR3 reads CASSLDLSDTQYF.

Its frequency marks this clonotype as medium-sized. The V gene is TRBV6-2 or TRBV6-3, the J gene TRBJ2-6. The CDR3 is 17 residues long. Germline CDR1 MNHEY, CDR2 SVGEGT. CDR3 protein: CASSYSMELPGANVLTF.

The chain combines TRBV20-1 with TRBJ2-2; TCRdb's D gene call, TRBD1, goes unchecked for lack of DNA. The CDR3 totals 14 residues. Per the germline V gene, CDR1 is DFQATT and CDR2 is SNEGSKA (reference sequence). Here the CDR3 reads CSALDSSNTGELFF.

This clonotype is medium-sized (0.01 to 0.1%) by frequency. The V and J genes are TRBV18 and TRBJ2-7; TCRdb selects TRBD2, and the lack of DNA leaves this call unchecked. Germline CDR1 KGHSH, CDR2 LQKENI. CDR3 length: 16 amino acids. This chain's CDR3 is CASSPPGGGARNEQYF. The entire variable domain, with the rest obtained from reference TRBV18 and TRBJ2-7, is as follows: NAGVMQNPRHLVRRRGQEARLRCSPMKGHSHVYWYRQLPEEGLKFMVYLQKENIIDESGMPKERFSAEFPKEGPSILRIQQVVRGDSAAYFCASSPPGGGARNEQYFGPGTRLTVT.

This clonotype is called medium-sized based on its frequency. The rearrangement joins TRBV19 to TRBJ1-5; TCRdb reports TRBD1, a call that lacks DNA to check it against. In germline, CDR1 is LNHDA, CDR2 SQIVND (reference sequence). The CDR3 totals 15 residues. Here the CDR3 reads CASSPGVGNLAPQHF.

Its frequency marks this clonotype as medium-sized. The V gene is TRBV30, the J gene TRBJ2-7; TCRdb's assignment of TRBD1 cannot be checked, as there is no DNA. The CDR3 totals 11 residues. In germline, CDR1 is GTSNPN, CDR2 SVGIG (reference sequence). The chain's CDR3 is CAWTGSYEQYF.

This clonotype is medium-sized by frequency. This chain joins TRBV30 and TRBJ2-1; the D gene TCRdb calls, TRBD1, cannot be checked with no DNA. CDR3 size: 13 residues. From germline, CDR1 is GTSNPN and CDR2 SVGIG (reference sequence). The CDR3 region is CAWSARADNEQFF. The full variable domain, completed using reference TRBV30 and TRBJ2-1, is SQTIHQWPATLVQPVGSPLSLECTVEGTSNPNLYWYRQAAGRGLQLLFYSVGIGQISSEVPQNLSASRPQDRQFILSSKKLLLSDSGFYLCAWSARADNEQFFGPGTRLTVL.

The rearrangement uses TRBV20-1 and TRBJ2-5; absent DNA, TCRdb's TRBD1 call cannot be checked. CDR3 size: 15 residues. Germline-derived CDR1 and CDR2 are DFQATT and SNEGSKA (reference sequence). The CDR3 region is CSADRRDRWKETQYF.

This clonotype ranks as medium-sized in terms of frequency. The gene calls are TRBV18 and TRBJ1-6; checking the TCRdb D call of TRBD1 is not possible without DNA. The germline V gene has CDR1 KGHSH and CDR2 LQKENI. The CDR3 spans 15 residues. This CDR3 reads CASSPSQRDNSPLHF. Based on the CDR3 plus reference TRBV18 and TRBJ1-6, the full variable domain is NAGVMQNPRHLVRRRGQEARLRCSPMKGHSHVYWYRQLPEEGLKFMVYLQKENIIDESGMPKERFSAEFPKEGPSILRIQQVVRGDSAAYFCASSPSQRDNSPLHFGNGTRLTVT.

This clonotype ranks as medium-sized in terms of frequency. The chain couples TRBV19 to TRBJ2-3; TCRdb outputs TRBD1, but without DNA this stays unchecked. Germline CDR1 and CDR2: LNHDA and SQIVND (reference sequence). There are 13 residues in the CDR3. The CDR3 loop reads CASSTGYTDTQYF.

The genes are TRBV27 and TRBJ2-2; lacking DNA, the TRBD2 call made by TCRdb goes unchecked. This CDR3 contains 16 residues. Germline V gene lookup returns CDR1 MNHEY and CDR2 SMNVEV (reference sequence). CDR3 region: CASSYAAGRYNGELFF.

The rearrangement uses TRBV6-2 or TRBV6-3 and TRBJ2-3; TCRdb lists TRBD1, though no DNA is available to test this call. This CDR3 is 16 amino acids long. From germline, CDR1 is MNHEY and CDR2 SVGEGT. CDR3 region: CASSYSNRLYTDTQYF.

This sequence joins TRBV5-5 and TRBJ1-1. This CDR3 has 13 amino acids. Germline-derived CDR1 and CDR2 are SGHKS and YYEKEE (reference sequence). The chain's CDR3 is CASSLGGNTEAFF.

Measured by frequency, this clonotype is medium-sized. CDR3 region: CASSFDWRYQETQYF. The rearrangement uses TRBV5-5 and TRBJ2-5. Germline assignment: CDR1 SGHKS and CDR2 YYEKEE (reference sequence). This CDR3 comprises 15 residues.

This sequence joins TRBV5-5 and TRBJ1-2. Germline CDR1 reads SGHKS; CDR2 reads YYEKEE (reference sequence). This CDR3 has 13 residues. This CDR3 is CASSLAGKYGYTF.

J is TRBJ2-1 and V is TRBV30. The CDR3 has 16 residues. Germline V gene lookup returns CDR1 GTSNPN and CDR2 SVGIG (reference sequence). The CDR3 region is CAWSPTDRRSYNEQFF.

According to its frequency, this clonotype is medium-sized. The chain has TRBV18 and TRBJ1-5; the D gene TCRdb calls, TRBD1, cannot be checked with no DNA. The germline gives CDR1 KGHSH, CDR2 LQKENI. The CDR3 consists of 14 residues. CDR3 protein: CATSHPGNNQPQHF.

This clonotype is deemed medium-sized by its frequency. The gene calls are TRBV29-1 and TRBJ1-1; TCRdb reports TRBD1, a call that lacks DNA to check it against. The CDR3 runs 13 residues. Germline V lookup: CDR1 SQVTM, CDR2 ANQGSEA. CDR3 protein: CSVDGPGGTEAFF.

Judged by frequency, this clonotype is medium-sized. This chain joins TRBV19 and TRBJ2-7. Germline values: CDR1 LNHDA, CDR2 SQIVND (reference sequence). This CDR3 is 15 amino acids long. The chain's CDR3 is CASSISAGAFYEQYF.

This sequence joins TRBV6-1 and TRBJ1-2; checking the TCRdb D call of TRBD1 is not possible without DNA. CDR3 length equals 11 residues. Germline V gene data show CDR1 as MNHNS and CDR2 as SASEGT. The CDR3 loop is CASQQGHGYTF.

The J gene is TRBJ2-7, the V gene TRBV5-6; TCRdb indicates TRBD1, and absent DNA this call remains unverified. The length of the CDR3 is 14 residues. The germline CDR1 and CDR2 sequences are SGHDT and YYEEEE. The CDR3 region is CASSYPGQKYEQYF.

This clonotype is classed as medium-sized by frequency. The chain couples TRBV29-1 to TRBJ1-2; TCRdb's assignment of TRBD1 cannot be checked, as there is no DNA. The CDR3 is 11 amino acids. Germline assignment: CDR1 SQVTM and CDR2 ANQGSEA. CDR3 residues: CSGGTDYGYTF.

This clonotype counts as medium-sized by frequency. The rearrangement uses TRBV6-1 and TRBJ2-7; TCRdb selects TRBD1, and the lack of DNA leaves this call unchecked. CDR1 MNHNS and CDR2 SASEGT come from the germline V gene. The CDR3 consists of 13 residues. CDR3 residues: CASSGRQAGEQYF.